This TCR beta chain originates from a study of radiation and T cells in renal cell carcinoma. This CDR3 has 15 residues. The germline V gene encodes CDR1 MNHEY and CDR2 SVGAGI. V lost 6 bases to trimming and J lost 5 bases, with 19 bases between them. Using immunoSEQ multiplex PCR, the repertoire was profiled, and TCRdb retains in-frame clones only, with some absent. The data contain around 180,000 clones, about nine tenths of them seen just once; the ten biggest clones take up approximately 11%. The time point denotes: blood 4 weeks post-SBRT, at nephrectomy. This sample's treatment: 15 Gy SBRT to primary tumor, nephrectomy 4 weeks later. This clone was found once.

The source material was blood, sampled from a patient whose treatment included radiotherapy and nephrectomy. The sequence came from a woman between 50 and 59 years old with renal cell carcinoma. This sequence joins TRBV6-5 and TRBJ2-5; D remains ambiguous. CDR3 in DNA: TGTGCCAGCAGCCCCTCGGTTACGTATAAGGAGACCCAGTACTTC. It yields the protein CASSPSVTYKETQYF.